The present T cell receptor (beta chain) was sequenced within a study of T-cell memory formation after mild COVID-19. Overall study context: TCR clusters showed largely donor specificity. The study, taken as a whole, reports: Clones shrinking from day 15 to 85 showed even CD4/CD8 mixes; later expanders tilted CD4+.

Germline V gives CDR1 SNHLY, CDR2 FYNNEI. Trimming removed 9 bases from V and 4 bases from J, with 15 bases in between. CDR3 length equals 14 residues. One entry per CDR3 protein, called by TCRdb with MiXCR from the 5' RACE reads. Of some 450,000 distinct CDR3 sequences in the sample, under 20% are singletons; the top ten hold about 22%. This clonotype showed up just a few times. No antigen is known for it. This clonotype was obtained from a man between 18 and 35 years old who had mild COVID-19 (a few samples of this study predate the infection). Cell type and time point are not known. This chain uses TRBV2 with TRBJ2-2; the D call may be TRBD1 or TRBD2 (5 bases each). Input material: PBMCs or a T cell subset sorted from them (not recorded which). The CDR3 bases are TGTGCCAGAACCGGGGCCATTAGCACCGGGGAGCTGTTTTTT. This gives the protein CARTGAISTGELFF.